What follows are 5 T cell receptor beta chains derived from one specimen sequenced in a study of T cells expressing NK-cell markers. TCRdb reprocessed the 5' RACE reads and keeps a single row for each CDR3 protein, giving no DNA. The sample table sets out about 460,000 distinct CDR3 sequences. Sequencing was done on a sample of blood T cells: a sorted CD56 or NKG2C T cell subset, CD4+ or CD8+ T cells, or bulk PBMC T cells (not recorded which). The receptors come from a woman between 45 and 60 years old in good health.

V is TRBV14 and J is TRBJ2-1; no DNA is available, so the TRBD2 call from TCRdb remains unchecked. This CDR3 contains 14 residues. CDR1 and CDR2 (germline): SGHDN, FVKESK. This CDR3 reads CASSNQRETNEQFF.

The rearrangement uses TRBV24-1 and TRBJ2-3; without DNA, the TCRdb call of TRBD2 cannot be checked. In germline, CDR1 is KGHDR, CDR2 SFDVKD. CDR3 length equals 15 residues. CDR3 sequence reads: CATSDPGLAGGTQYF.

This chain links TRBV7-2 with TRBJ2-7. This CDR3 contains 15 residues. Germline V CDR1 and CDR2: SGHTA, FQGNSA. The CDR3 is CASASGSASSYEQYF.

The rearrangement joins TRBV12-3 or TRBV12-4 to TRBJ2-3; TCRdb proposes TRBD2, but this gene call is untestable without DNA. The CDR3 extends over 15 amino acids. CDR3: CASSPGLANTDTQYF.

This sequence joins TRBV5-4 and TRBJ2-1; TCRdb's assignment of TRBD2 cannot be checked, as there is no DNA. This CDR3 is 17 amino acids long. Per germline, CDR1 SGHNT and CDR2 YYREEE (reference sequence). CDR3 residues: CASSRNMGGGENNEQFF.